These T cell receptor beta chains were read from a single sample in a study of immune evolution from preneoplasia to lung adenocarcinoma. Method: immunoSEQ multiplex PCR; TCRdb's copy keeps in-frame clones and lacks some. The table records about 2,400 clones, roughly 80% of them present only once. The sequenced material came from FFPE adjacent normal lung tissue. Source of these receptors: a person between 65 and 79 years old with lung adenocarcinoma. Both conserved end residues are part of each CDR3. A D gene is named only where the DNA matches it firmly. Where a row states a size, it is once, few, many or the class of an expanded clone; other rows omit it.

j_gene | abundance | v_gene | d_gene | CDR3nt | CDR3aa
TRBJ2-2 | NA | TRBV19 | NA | TGTGCCAGTCGGCCGGGCCAGAGAGCCACCGGGGAGCTGTTTTTT | CASRPGQRATGELFF
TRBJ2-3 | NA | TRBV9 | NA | TGTGCCAGCAGCGTAGATGGGGCAGACACAGATACGCAGTATTTT | CASSVDGADTDTQYF
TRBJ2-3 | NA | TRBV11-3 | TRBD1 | TGTGCCAGCGGTTCGGACAGGGGAACAGATACGCAGTATTTT | CASGSDRGTDTQYF
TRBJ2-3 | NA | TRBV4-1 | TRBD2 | TGCGCCAGCAGCAGGCGGGAGGGAGGGGAGTATACGCAGTATTTT | CASSRREGGEYTQYF
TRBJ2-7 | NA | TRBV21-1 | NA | TGTGCCAGCAGCATACAGGGGTTCACCTACGAGCAGTACTTC | CASSIQGFTYEQYF
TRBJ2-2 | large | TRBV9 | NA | TGTGCCAGCAGCGTAGACGTCGGCGAGCTGTTTTTT | CASSVDVGELFF
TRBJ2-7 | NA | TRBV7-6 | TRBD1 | TGTGCCAGCAGCTCCCTCGCCGGGACAGACGCTAGTGAGCAGTACTTC | CASSSLAGTDASEQYF
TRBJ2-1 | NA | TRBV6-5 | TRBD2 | TGTGCCAGCAGTTACTCGGGAGCGGGAGGTAGGGGTGAGCAGTTCTTC | CASSYSGAGGRGEQFF
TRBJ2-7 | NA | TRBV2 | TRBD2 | TGTGCCAGCAGTGTTTCTAGCGGGAGCCTCTCAAACGAGCAGTACTTC | CASSVSSGSLSNEQYF
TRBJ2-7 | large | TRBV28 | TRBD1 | TGTGCCAGCAATCCGTCAGGGGGCTCCTACGAGCAGTACTTC | CASNPSGGSYEQYF
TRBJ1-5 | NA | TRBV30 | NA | TGTGCCTTCAGGGGTGGGGACAATCAGCCCCAGCATTTT | CAFRGGDNQPQHF
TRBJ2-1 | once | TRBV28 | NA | TGTGCCAGCAGTTTGGCTAGTCGCCGGGAGCAGTTCTTC | CASSLASRREQFF
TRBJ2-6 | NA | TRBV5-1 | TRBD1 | TGCGCCAGCAGCTTGACGGGACAGGGTGCTGGGGCCAACGTCCTGACTTTC | CASSLTGQGAGANVLTF
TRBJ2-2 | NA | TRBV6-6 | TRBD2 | TGTGCCAGCCCCCCTAGCGGGAGGGTAGCCGGGGAGCTGTTTTTT | CASPPSGRVAGELFF
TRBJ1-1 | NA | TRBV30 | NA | TGTGCCTGGAGTGCATCGGCAGAGTACACTGAAGCTTTCTTT | CAWSASAEYTEAFF
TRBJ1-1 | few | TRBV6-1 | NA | TGTGCCACCGAACAGGGATTTGAAGCTTTCTTT | CATEQGFEAFF
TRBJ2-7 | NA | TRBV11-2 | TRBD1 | TGTGCCAGCAGGTCGGGACAGAACGAGCAGTACTTC | CASRSGQNEQYF
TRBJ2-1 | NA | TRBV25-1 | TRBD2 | TGTGCCAGCAGAGCTAGCGGGGACCGGCCGGGGGTCTACAATGAGCAGTTCTTC | CASRASGDRPGVYNEQFF
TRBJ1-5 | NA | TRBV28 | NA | TGTGCCAGCAGTTTACCAGGTATCAAGCCCCAGCATTTT | CASSLPGIKPQHF
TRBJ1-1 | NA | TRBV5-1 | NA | TGCGCCAGCAGCTTGACAGGATGGAACACTGAAGCTTTCTTT | CASSLTGWNTEAFF
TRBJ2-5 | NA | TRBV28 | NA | TGTGTCAGCAACGTGGGGAGAGAGACCCAGTACTTC | CVSNVGRETQYF
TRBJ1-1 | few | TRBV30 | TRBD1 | TGTGCCTGGAGCGCACAGGGGTACACTGAAGCTTTCTTT | CAWSAQGYTEAFF
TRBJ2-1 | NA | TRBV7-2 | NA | TGTGCCAGCAGCTCGGGGCCCGACGACAATGAGCAGTTCTTC | CASSSGPDDNEQFF
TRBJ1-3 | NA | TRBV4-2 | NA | TGTGCCAGCAGCCAAGACCGCACAGTAACTGGAAACACCATATATTTT | CASSQDRTVTGNTIYF
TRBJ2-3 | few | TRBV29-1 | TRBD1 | TGCAGCTCTGAGGGACAGCAAGGTTCTACAGATACGCAGTATTTT | CSSEGQQGSTDTQYF
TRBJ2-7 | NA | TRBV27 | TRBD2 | TGTGCCAGCAGTTTATTTGCTAGCGGGAGCTCTGTTCGCCTCTACGAGCAGTACTTC | CASSLFASGSSVRLYEQYF
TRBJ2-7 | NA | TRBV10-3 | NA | TGTGCCATCAGTGGCAGGGGTGAAACCTACGAGCAGTACTTC | CAISGRGETYEQYF
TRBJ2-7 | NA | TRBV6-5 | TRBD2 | TGTGCCAGCAGTTACTTCCCTAGCGGCTACGAGCAGTACTTC | CASSYFPSGYEQYF
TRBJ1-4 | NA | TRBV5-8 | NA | TGTGCCAGCAGCTTACGAGGCGGGGGGGAAAAACTGTTTTTT | CASSLRGGGEKLFF
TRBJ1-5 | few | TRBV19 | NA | TGTGCCAGTAGGAGCGCAGGGAGACGTCAGCCCCAGCATTTT | CASRSAGRRQPQHF
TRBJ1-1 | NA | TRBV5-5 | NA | TGTGCCAGCAGCTTGGAGGGGGTTCGCGGGGGCGCGGTGGCTTTCTTT | CASSLEGVRGGAVAFF
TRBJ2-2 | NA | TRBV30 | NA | TGTGCCTGGAGTGTACAACCTCCCGGGGAGCTGTTTTTT | CAWSVQPPGELFF
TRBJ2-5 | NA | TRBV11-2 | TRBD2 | TGTGCCAGCAGCCCGCCCGGGCAGCTAGCGGGCCGGGAGACCCAGTACTTC | CASSPPGQLAGRETQYF
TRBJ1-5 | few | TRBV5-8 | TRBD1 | TGTGCCAGCAGCGTGGGGACAGCCGATAGCAATCAGCCCCAGCATTTT | CASSVGTADSNQPQHF
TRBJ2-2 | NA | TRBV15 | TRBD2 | TGTGCCACCAGCAGCATAGTGGGACTAGCGGGAGGCTACCAGGCTGAGGAGCTGTTTTTT | CATSSIVGLAGGYQAEELFF
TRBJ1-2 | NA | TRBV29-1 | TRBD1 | TGCAGCGTTGAATGGGGACAGGGAGGGTATGGCTACACCTTC | CSVEWGQGGYGYTF
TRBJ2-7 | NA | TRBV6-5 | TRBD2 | TGTGCCAGCAGTTACTCAGCGGGAGGGGGCCCCGAGCAGTACTTC | CASSYSAGGGPEQYF
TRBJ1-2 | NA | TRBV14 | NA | TGTGCCAGCAGCCACGGACAAGGTTTTGGGGGCTACACCTTC | CASSHGQGFGGYTF
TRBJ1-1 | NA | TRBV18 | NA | TGTGCCAGCTCACCAGGGATGGGTACTGAAGCTTTCTTT | CASSPGMGTEAFF
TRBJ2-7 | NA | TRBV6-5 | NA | TGTGCCAGCAGTTACTCCCGACACAGCTACGAGCAGTACTTC | CASSYSRHSYEQYF
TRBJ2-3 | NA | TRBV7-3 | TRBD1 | TGTGCCAGCAGCACAGGGGAAGTCTCAGATACGCAGTATTTT | CASSTGEVSDTQYF